This T cell receptor (beta chain) originates from a study of control samples from healthy donors and cancer patients (dated by TCRdb to about 2020). This clone occurred once. No antigen is known for it. No clone much larger than this one lies a single base away; base qualities are absent. Receptor amplification or capture employed the immunoSEQ multiplex PCR assay. The table was pulled from immuneACCESS by TCRdb, which kept in-frame rearrangements only. Such tables lose some clones; where checked, under half of the loss comes from unresolved V genes, and the rest has no known cause. The sample table contains around 100,000 clones; only one count was recorded for roughly 92% of them. The ten largest clones take up under 4% of the sample. V and J lose 4 bases and 1 base, and a span of 10 bases separates them. The CDR3 covers 14 residues, taking in both the cysteine and the phenylalanine. Only CDR3 DNA is held: 42 bases, read in frame from base 1. CDR1 and CDR2, per the germline V gene, are KGHSH and LQKENI.

Input material: blood. The source is a human donor in good health. The donor label of this sample is uncertain. In this chain, TRBV18 is recombined with TRBJ1-2, with a weak D call of TRBD1 (6 bases match). The CDR3 region reads CASSLQGFNYGYTF. The DNA reads as follows: TGTGCCAGCTCACTACAGGGTTTTAACTATGGCTACACCTTC.